A single T cell receptor beta chain is shown here with its context. The V end lost 1 base, the J end lost 9 bases, and 7 bases lay between the germline ends. Germline V gene sequence: CDR1 DFQATT, CDR2 SNEGSKA (reference sequence). The CDR3 is made up of 11 amino acids. The data are from a study of T cell changes during pregnancy in multiple sclerosis. The table came from immunoSEQ multiplex PCR; TCRdb's copy has only in-frame clones and leaves some out. The sample comprises around 100,000 clones, almost 95% of which are singletons, and more than 0.8% rests with the top ten. The sequence was obtained from a female donor with multiple sclerosis, enrolled in a pregnancy study. The V call is TRBV20-1, the J call TRBJ2-1; no clear D gene. Sequenced here: peripheral blood, sampled before pregnancy. The CDR3 sequence: CSARVSTEQFF. CDR3 nucleotides: TGCAGTGCTAGAGTGAGTACTGAGCAGTTCTTC.